The clone carrying this TCR beta chain has more than one count but fewer than ten. Its antigen is not identified. The data stem from a study of T-cell reconstitution after alpha-beta-depleted transplantation in children. Overall study findings and caveats: Surviving recipient T cells and thymic progenitors produced the high day-60 TCRbeta diversity seen in some patients. Reported findings indicate that, about two months after transplant, alpha-beta T cells came from several hundred expanded clones, which were derived from non-depleted graft cells. At the one-year point after transplant, T-cell counts and TCRbeta diversity were found to come mostly from T cells that had been newly produced.

It was with unique molecular identifiers that the TCRbeta library was prepared. Via MiXCR, TCRdb re-called the PCR reads, giving one row per CDR3 protein. The data show about 580,000 distinct CDR3 sequences, with roughly 23% seen just once and 13% to 15% held by the top ten. The germline V gene encodes CDR1 SGHTA and CDR2 FQGNSA. CDR3 length equals 15 residues. V was clipped by 5 bases and J by 2 bases; unmatched bases: 5. Sequences were derived from PBMCs, mostly from graft donor cells, sampled 360 days after TCRalphabeta/CD19-depleted stem cell transplant. The V and J genes are TRBV7-2 and TRBJ1-2, with 10 bases matching TRBD1. This receptor was obtained from a boy less than two years old who had a stem cell transplant for acute myeloid leukemia, so the T cells may come from the graft donor. DNA of the CDR3: TGTGCCAGCAGCCCCCGGACAGGGGGAAACTATGGCTACACCTTC. It translates to CASSPRTGGNYGYTF. Together with reference TRBV7-2 and TRBJ1-2, the CDR3 gives the full variable domain: GAGVSQSPSNKVTEKGKDVELRCDPISGHTALYWYRQSLGQGLEFLIYFQGNSAPDKSGLPSDRFSAERTGGSVSTLTIQRTQQEDSAVYLCASSPRTGGNYGYTFGSGTRLTVV.